These 13 T cell receptor beta chains came from one sample sequenced in a study of post-analysis software for immune sequencing data (dated by TCRdb to the mid-2010s). Overall results and qualifications from the work: A handful of TRBV segments, including TRBV5-6, TRBV5-1 and TRBV20-1, were significantly more frequent in patients than controls.

Libraries were made using PCR. Reads for this sample came from an Illumina HiSeq 2500. Unique molecular identifiers were incorporated into TCR beta cDNA libraries to reduce PCR and sequencing biases. TCRdb reprocessing: public reads trimmed at Q25 with fastp, clones called with MiXCR, in-frame beta chains kept. Rows matching on CDR3 protein sequence are summarized as one entry with the most common DNA and genes. The sample records roughly 800,000 distinct CDR3 sequences, roughly 50% of which are singletons. Together, the top ten hold under 6% of the sample. Which antigens these TCRs recognize remains unknown. Sequenced: blood. The source is a girl aged 5 to 17 with multiple sclerosis.

This sequence joins TRBV20-1 and TRBJ2-5; TRBD1 matches at 8 bases. The end of the DNA fits TRBJ2-7 better, so the J call may be wrong. This CDR3 has 14 residues. Looked up from germline, CDR1 is DFQATT and CDR2 is SNEGSKA (reference sequence). The CDR3 is CSAEPGGPSYEQYF. CDR3 coding DNA: TGCAGTGCCGAGCCAGGGGGCCCGTCCTACGAGCAGTACTTC.

A few counts support this clonotype. The chain carries TRBV20-1 and TRBJ2-5, with 10 bases that match TRBD2. With 2 bases clipped from V and 5 bases from J, the junction kept 14 bases outside the gene matches. CDR1 and CDR2 from the germline V gene are DFQATT and SNEGSKA (reference sequence). This CDR3 spans 17 amino acids. Here the CDR3 DNA reads TGCAGTGCTAGACCAGGACTAGCGGTTACCAGAGGGGAGACCCAGTACTTC. Residues: CSARPGLAVTRGETQYF.

The chain is built from TRBV18 and TRBJ2-7; 8 nucleotides align to TRBD1. CDR3 size: 16 residues. The V and J ends lost 2 bases and 11 bases, in that order; junction bases with no gene match: 17. The germline V gene encodes CDR1 KGHSH and CDR2 LQKENI. CDR3 sequence: CASSPTGTRGRGREYF. CDR3 nucleotides: TGTGCCAGCTCACCAACAGGAACCAGGGGGCGGGGTAGAGAGTACTTC.

This sequence joins TRBV10-3 and TRBJ2-7; TRBD2 matches at 7 bases. Germline lookup yields CDR1 ENHRY and CDR2 SYGVKD. The V segment lost 0 bases and the J segment 3 bases; nucleotides outside the gene matches: 8. This CDR3 has 16 residues. This CDR3 is CAISESVAGLDYEQYF. CDR3 bases: TGTGCCATCAGTGAGTCGGTAGCGGGCCTGGACTACGAGCAGTACTTC.

This clonotype was seen a handful of times. In DNA, the CDR3 is TGCAGCGTTGAGGGGGAGGGGGAGTCCTACAATGAGCAGTTCTTC. Translated, it gives CSVEGEGESYNEQFF. The chain combines TRBV29-1 with TRBJ2-1, with TRBD2 as a possible D gene (7 bases). The CDR3 consists of 15 residues. Germline CDR1 SQVTM, CDR2 ANQGSEA. Between the trimmed V and J ends, which lost 3 bases and 1 base, there was a span of 13 bases.

This chain connects TRBV9 to TRBJ2-7, with D perhaps matching TRBD2 (5 bases). CDR1 is SGDLS and CDR2 is YYNGEE in the germline V gene. V shed 0 bases and J shed 5 bases, with 12 bases lying between them. The CDR3 loop spans 14 amino acids. The CDR3 is CASSVDPSPNEQYF. As DNA, the CDR3 is TGTGCCAGCAGCGTAGACCCTAGCCCGAACGAGCAGTACTTC.

The chain couples TRBV3-1 to TRBJ2-7, with D uncertain. Trimming cost V 5 bases and J 3 bases, with 11 bases left between them. This CDR3 is 13 amino acids long. CDR1 LGHDT and CDR2 YNNKEL come from the germline V gene (reference sequence). The CDR3 spells CASSSGSLYEQYF. CDR3 DNA sequence: TGTGCCAGCAGCTCAGGCAGCCTCTACGAGCAGTACTTC.

The chain is built from TRBV10-3 and TRBJ2-1; 11 nucleotides line up with TRBD2. CDR3 length equals 16 residues. CDR1 and CDR2 (germline): ENHRY, SYGVKD. J gave up 5 bases and V 2 bases, and 5 bases lay outside the gene matches. CDR3 region: CAISEDLAGGHNEQFF. The DNA of the CDR3 is TGTGCCATCAGTGAGGATCTAGCGGGAGGCCACAATGAGCAGTTCTTC.

The chain couples TRBV14 to TRBJ1-5, with a possible D match to TRBD1 (5 bases). There are 17 residues in the CDR3. Germline values: CDR1 SGHDN, CDR2 FVKESK. V shed 2 bases and J shed 4 bases, with 18 bases lying between them. The CDR3: CASSQRVRGSQNQPQHF. CDR3 DNA sequence: TGTGCCAGCAGCCAACGCGTACGGGGCAGCCAAAATCAGCCCCAGCATTTT.

This chain links TRBV20-1 with TRBJ2-3; D possibly corresponds to TRBD1 (6 bases). The CDR3 is 16 residues long. V shed 0 bases and J shed 2 bases, with 15 bases lying between them. Germline V gene sequence: CDR1 DFQATT, CDR2 SNEGSKA (reference sequence). CDR3: CSARDLRGKFTDTQYF. In nucleotides, the CDR3 is TGCAGTGCTAGAGATCTCAGGGGCAAGTTCACAGATACGCAGTATTTT.

V gene TRBV20-1 combines with J gene TRBJ2-7, with TRBD2 identical over 10 bases. V gave up 0 bases and J gave up 7 bases; unmatched junction bases: 12. In germline, CDR1 is DFQATT, CDR2 SNEGSKA (reference sequence). The CDR3 loop spans 16 amino acids. In DNA form, the CDR3 reads TGCAGTGCTAGAGATCTGCGGACTAGCGGTTCTTGGGAGCAGTACTTC. Encoded protein: CSARDLRTSGSWEQYF.

The chain is built from TRBV6-6 and TRBJ2-7; D is possibly TRBD2 (5 bases). The CDR3 totals 13 residues. Germline V gene sequence: CDR1 MNHNY, CDR2 SVGAGI (reference sequence). V lost 2 bases, J lost 0 bases, and 5 bases lay in between. The CDR3 sequence: CASSYAGSYEQYF. The CDR3 nucleotides read TGTGCCAGCAGTTACGCGGGCTCCTACGAGCAGTACTTC.

The genes are TRBV3-1 and TRBJ2-5; either TRBD1 or TRBD2 may supply D (6 bases each). CDR1 is LGHDT, CDR2 YNNKEL, per germline (reference sequence). The V end was cut by 0 bases, the J end by 6 bases, with 14 bases between. There are 15 residues in the CDR3. CDR3 DNA sequence: TGTGCCAGCAGCCAAGATGGGGGGCGTGGAAAGACCCAGTACTTC. Its translation is CASSQDGGRGKTQYF.